A single sample is the source of the 17 T cell receptor beta chains below, sequenced in a study of shared clonotypes between healthy human individuals. As defined, naive CD8 cells were CD45RO-negative and positively selected for CCR7, with terminally differentiated effector memory CD45RA+ cells excluded. Only in-frame clones appear in the TCRdb table, and some are missing; sequencing was by immunoSEQ multiplex PCR. Of about 2.2 million clones in the sample, just under 95% were seen once. The sample was naive CD8+ T cells from PBMCs. These receptors were collected from a man younger than 35 in good health. Some clones in this sample may be carry-over from other donors' samples.

The V call is TRBV7-9, the J call TRBJ1-4; perhaps TRBD1 as D (6 bases). V shed 2 bases and J shed 5 bases, with 12 bases lying between them. Germline assignment: CDR1 SEHNR and CDR2 FQNEAQ (reference sequence). This CDR3 is built from 15 residues. This CDR3 is CASSLFEDSNEKLFF. Here the CDR3 DNA reads TGTGCCAGCAGCTTATTCGAGGACAGCAATGAAAAACTGTTTTTT.

The chain joins TRBV7-3 to TRBJ2-7; D gene unclear. With 5 bases removed from V and 0 bases from J, the gap between germline ends came to 14 bases. Germline CDR1 is SGHTA and CDR2 is FQGTGA. This CDR3 has 15 residues. The CDR3 sequence is CASSPDGFLSYEQYF. DNA of the CDR3: TGTGCCAGCAGCCCTGACGGATTTCTCTCCTACGAGCAGTACTTC.

The V and J genes are TRBV7-9 and TRBJ2-7; TRBD2 aligns across 9 bases. The length of the CDR3 is 19 residues. Germline V gene sequence: CDR1 SEHNR, CDR2 FQNEAQ (reference sequence). Trimming at V came to 10 bases and at J to 2 bases, leaving 24 bases not matched to a gene. CDR3 sequence (DNA): TGTGCCATCACTCCTGGTGGTAGCGGGAGAGCCGAAACTACCTACGAGCAGTACTTC. This codes for CAITPGGSGRAETTYEQYF.

The chain couples TRBV4-1 to TRBJ1-1; D possibly corresponds to TRBD1 (6 bases). Looked up from germline, CDR1 is MGHRA and CDR2 is YSYEKL. With 5 bases removed from V and 6 bases from J, the gap between germline ends came to 10 bases. The CDR3 is 12 residues long. The CDR3 region is CASSDRSAEAFF. CDR3 DNA: TGCGCCAGCAGCGACAGGTCCGCTGAAGCTTTCTTT.

The chain uses TRBV27 and TRBJ2-5; 13 nucleotides line up with TRBD2. The CDR3 is made up of 18 amino acids. Per germline, CDR1 MNHEY and CDR2 SMNVEV (reference sequence). J lost 2 bases, V lost 5 bases, and 11 bases had no gene match. The CDR3 sequence is CASSLLGTSGIKQETQYF. CDR3 sequence (DNA): TGTGCCAGCAGTCTCCTCGGGACTAGCGGGATTAAACAAGAGACCCAGTACTTC.

The V call is TRBV4-1, the J call TRBJ2-1; D gene unclear. This CDR3 has 12 amino acids. Trimming removed 1 base at V and 8 bases at J, with 6 bases between. Germline V CDR1 and CDR2: MGHRA, YSYEKL. This chain's CDR3 is CASSQGPHEQFF. The CDR3 DNA reads TGCGCCAGCAGCCAAGGACCCCATGAGCAGTTCTTC.

The rearrangement joins TRBV15 to TRBJ2-5; TRBD1 aligns across 10 bases. In germline, CDR1 is LNHNV, CDR2 YYDKDF (reference sequence). The V gene end was trimmed by 2 bases and the J gene end by 4 bases; junction bases not matched to a gene: 7. CDR3 length: 16 residues. This CDR3 is CATSRPGTGVVETQYF. The DNA of the CDR3 is TGTGCCACCAGCAGACCCGGGACAGGGGTTGTAGAGACCCAGTACTTC.

The sample holds a few counts of this clone. The chain is built from TRBV6-5 and TRBJ1-1; D remains ambiguous. The V gene lost 2 bases and the J gene lost 0 bases, with 7 bases spanning the gap. Germline assignment: CDR1 MNHEY and CDR2 SVGAGI. The CDR3 length is 14 residues. The CDR3 DNA reads TGTGCCAGCAGTTACACGTCAGTGAACACTGAAGCTTTCTTT. Amino acids: CASSYTSVNTEAFF.

The V gene is TRBV5-8, the J gene TRBJ1-2; D ambiguous. The germline gives CDR1 SGHTS, CDR2 YDEGEE. Trimming removed 2 bases at V and 0 bases at J, with 8 bases between. There are 14 residues in the CDR3. CDR3 nucleotide sequence: TGTGCCAGCAGCTTTGGGGTTACTAACTATGGCTACACCTTC. Encoded protein: CASSFGVTNYGYTF.

The chain couples TRBV11-3 to TRBJ1-6; D perhaps matches TRBD1 (5 bases). The CDR3 sequence is 16 residues long. V lost 3 bases to trimming and J lost 8 bases, with 17 bases between them. Germline lookup yields CDR1 SGHNT and CDR2 YENEEA. CDR3 sequence reads: CASSFLGQGRDSPLHF. CDR3 coding DNA: TGTGCCAGCAGCTTTCTGGGGCAGGGTCGGGATTCACCCCTCCACTTT.

V gene TRBV9 combines with J gene TRBJ1-1; D unclear. Germline CDR1 and CDR2: SGDLS and YYNGEE. V lost 3 bases and J 1 base, leaving 13 bases between the germline ends. The CDR3 covers 15 residues. CDR3 sequence: CASSGGPARNTEAFF. The DNA for the CDR3 is TGTGCCAGCAGCGGCGGACCGGCCCGGAACACTGAAGCTTTCTTT.

A word on this clone: This CDR3 is also generated by other DNA sequences in the sample. The CDR3 protein is CASSVTGSSYNEQFF. CDR3 DNA sequence: TGTGCCAGCAGCGTGACAGGGAGCTCCTACAATGAGCAGTTCTTC. This chain uses TRBV9 with TRBJ2-1, with TRBD1 identical over 7 bases. The CDR3 sequence is 15 residues long. Germline loops: CDR1 SGDLS, CDR2 YYNGEE. After removal of 2 bases from V and 0 bases from J, the junction contained 2 bases not matched to a gene. Looking up the rest from reference TRBV9 and TRBJ2-1 gives the full variable domain: DSGVTQTPKHLITATGQRVTLRCSPRSGDLSVYWYQQSLDQGLQFLIQYYNGEERAKGNILERFSAQQFPDLHSELNLSSLELGDSALYFCASSVTGSSYNEQFFGPGTRLTVL.

This clone was seen a single time. This chain uses TRBV7-9 with TRBJ1-4, with 9 bases identical to TRBD1. The CDR3 is made up of 18 amino acids. The germline gives CDR1 SEHNR, CDR2 FQNEAQ (reference sequence). V lost 5 bases, J lost 4 bases, and 14 bases stayed unmatched. In DNA form, the CDR3 reads TGTGCCAGCAGCCCCATTAAAGGCTGGGACAGGGATAATGAAAAACTGTTTTTT. Translation gives CASSPIKGWDRDNEKLFF. The full variable domain, its missing parts supplied by reference TRBV7-9 and TRBJ1-4, is DTGVSQNPRHKITKRGQNVTFRCDPISEHNRLYWYRQTLGQGPEFLTYFQNEAQLEKSRLLSDRFSAERPKGSFSTLEIQRTEQGDSAMYLCASSPIKGWDRDNEKLFFGSGTQLSVL.

The chain has TRBV29-1 and TRBJ2-1; 7 bases are shared with TRBD2. From germline, CDR1 is SQVTM and CDR2 ANQGSEA. The CDR3 consists of 15 residues. V lost 3 bases, J lost 0 bases, and 5 bases stayed unmatched. For the CDR3, the DNA is TGCAGCGTTGACCCCGGCGGGAGCTCCTACAATGAGCAGTTCTTC. It specifies CSVDPGGSSYNEQFF.

This sequence joins TRBV7-3 and TRBJ2-3; the D call may be TRBD1 or TRBD2 (5 bases each). CDR1 is SGHTA, CDR2 FQGTGA, per germline. CDR3 length: 13 amino acids. The ends were cut back, 8 bases at V and 1 base at J, with 10 bases in the middle. The CDR3 loop reads CASGGGRTDTQYF. The CDR3 bases are TGTGCCAGCGGTGGGGGACGCACAGATACGCAGTATTTT. The whole variable domain, remainder taken from reference TRBV7-3 and TRBJ2-3, is GAGVSQTPSNKVTEKGKYVELRCDPISGHTALYWYRQSLGQGPEFLIYFQGTGAADDSGLPNDRFFAVRPEGSVSTLKIQRTERGDSAVYLCASGGGRTDTQYFGPGTRLTVL.

The CDR3 region is CASSGTGESGELFF. The CDR3 DNA follows: TGCGCCAGCAGTGGGACCGGGGAGTCCGGGGAGCTGTTTTTT. This chain joins TRBV10-1 and TRBJ2-2; D may be TRBD2 (5 bases). V lost 4 bases and J lost 6, with 12 bases in between. Germline V gives CDR1 WNHNN, CDR2 SYGVQD (reference sequence). The CDR3 runs 14 residues.

This chain connects TRBV13 to TRBJ1-2, with TRBD1 matching 8 bases. The CDR3 has 15 amino acids. CDR1 and CDR2 from the germline V gene are PRHDT and FYEKMQ (reference sequence). V lost 4 bases and J lost 3; bases outside the gene matches: 7. CDR3 protein: CASSWTGLIDYGYTF. The CDR3, as DNA: TGTGCCAGCAGCTGGACAGGGTTGATTGACTATGGCTACACCTTC.